Shown below are 18 T cell receptor beta chains from a single sample sequenced in a study of PD-1 blockade in classical Hodgkin lymphoma (TCRdb year 2020). The sample's time point label, in plain terms: cycle 1 day 1 (C1D1), immediately before nivolumab initiation. All trial patients had relapsed after autologous stem cell transplantation, with cohorts A, B and C differing in prior brentuximab vedotin exposure. The protocol used for the library was the immunoSEQ multiplex PCR assay. The immuneACCESS repertoire file appears here via TCRdb, limited to in-frame rearrangements. These files lack a portion of the clones; in checked studies, under half of the deficit traces to unresolved V genes, and the cause of the others is not known. Counted in this sample were tens of thousands of clones; about nine tenths of them appeared once. About 8.8% of the sample is taken by the ten largest. The source was peripheral blood mononuclear cells (PBMCs), collected at baseline. All receptors derive from a human donor with classical Hodgkin lymphoma.

The V and J genes are TRBV28 and TRBJ1-6, with TRBD1 identical over 9 bases. The CDR3 runs 16 residues. After removal of 9 bases from V and 8 bases from J, the junction contained 14 bases not matched to a gene. CDR1 MDHEN and CDR2 SYDVKM come from the germline V gene. CDR3 DNA: TGTGCCAGTATCAGTCCCGGGACAGGGCTATATTCACCCCTCCACTTT. This codes for CASISPGTGLYSPLHF.

This clone has a single count. V usage is TRBV7-9 and J usage is TRBJ2-1, with 8 bases lining up with TRBD1. The CDR3 runs 13 residues. Germline lookup yields CDR1 SEHNR and CDR2 FQNEAQ (reference sequence). The V gene end was trimmed by 7 bases and the J gene end by 8 bases; junction bases not matched to a gene: 7. CDR3: CASTGQGTHEQFF. Written as DNA, the CDR3 is TGTGCCAGCACCGGACAGGGAACCCATGAGCAGTTCTTC.

This chain links TRBV5-4 with TRBJ2-7; 8 nucleotides agree with TRBD2. The CDR3 spans 13 residues. Trimming at V came to 4 bases and at J to 3 bases, leaving 3 bases not matched to a gene. The V gene's germline CDR1 is SGHNT and CDR2 YYREEE (reference sequence). CDR3 sequence (DNA): TGTGCCAGCAGCCCGGGACTAGTCTACGAGCAGTACTTC. It yields the protein CASSPGLVYEQYF.

The chain is built from TRBV10-3 and TRBJ2-7; D is unclear. This CDR3 has 16 residues. V gave up 6 bases and J gave up 2 bases, with 20 bases separating them. CDR1 is ENHRY and CDR2 is SYGVKD in the germline V gene. The DNA for the CDR3 is TGTGCCATCAGAGATACCGGACCGATAGGACCCTACGAGCAGTACTTC. This gives the protein CAIRDTGPIGPYEQYF.

The rearrangement links TRBV7-9 to TRBJ2-2, with D unclear. Trimming removed 1 base at V and 10 bases at J, with 10 bases between. This CDR3 has 13 residues. CDR1 is SEHNR, CDR2 FQNEAQ, per germline (reference sequence). The CDR3 loop is CASSLGRVEELFF. For the CDR3, the DNA is TGTGCCAGCAGCTTAGGTCGGGTTGAGGAGCTGTTTTTT.

To note about this clone: Distinct nucleotide sequences in the sample also encode this CDR3. The chain recombines TRBV6-5 with TRBJ2-2, with 9 bases matching TRBD1. Germline trimming cut 6 bases from V and 1 base from J; bases unmatched to any gene: 3. Germline V gene lookup returns CDR1 MNHEY and CDR2 SVGAGI. CDR3 length: 15 residues. This CDR3 reads CASSRTGVNTGELFF. The DNA for the CDR3 is TGTGCCAGCAGCCGGACAGGGGTGAACACCGGGGAGCTGTTTTTT.

The V gene is TRBV7-9, the J gene TRBJ2-1; 14 bases match TRBD2. CDR1 and CDR2 (germline): SEHNR, FQNEAQ (reference sequence). This CDR3 is built from 17 residues. The ends lost 6 bases at V and 4 bases at J; junction bases unmatched: 8. The DNA for the CDR3 is TGTGCCAGCAGTACTGGACTAGCGGGGGGCCAATACAATGAGCAGTTCTTC. Encoded protein: CASSTGLAGGQYNEQFF.

V gene TRBV7-4 combines with J gene TRBJ2-7; TRBD2 matches at 9 bases. The germline gives CDR1 SGHVT, CDR2 SQSDAQ. CDR3 length: 18 residues. Trimming took 6 bases from V and 0 from J; bases not matched to a gene: 15. The chain's CDR3 is CASRDLAGWEGYSYEQYF. Here the CDR3 DNA reads TGTGCCAGCAGGGATCTAGCGGGGTGGGAGGGGTACTCCTACGAGCAGTACTTC.

The V call is TRBV7-2, the J call TRBJ2-6; D not certain. CDR1 SGHTA and CDR2 FQGNSA come from the germline V gene. The germline V and J ends were trimmed by 0 bases and 3 bases, with 0 bases remaining between them. The CDR3 runs to 13 residues. The CDR3 loop reads CASSLAGANVLTF. The CDR3 coding sequence is TGTGCCAGCAGCTTAGCTGGGGCCAACGTCCTGACTTTC.

This clone was seen a single time. The chain joins TRBV9 to TRBJ2-1; 9 bases agree with TRBD1. This CDR3 spans 15 amino acids. Germline V CDR1 and CDR2: SGDLS, YYNGEE. The junction had 5 bases not matched to a gene; V was cut back by 3 bases and J by 4 bases. The CDR3: CASSARQGGYNEQFF. DNA for the CDR3: TGTGCCAGCAGCGCCAGACAGGGGGGATACAATGAGCAGTTCTTC.

This chain links TRBV13 with TRBJ2-3; D perhaps matches TRBD2 (6 bases). CDR3 length: 14 residues. Germline V lookup: CDR1 PRHDT, CDR2 FYEKMQ (reference sequence). The V gene lost 1 base and the J gene lost 4 bases, with 9 bases spanning the gap. The DNA of the CDR3 is TGTGCCAGCAGCTTAGCCGGGGAGGCAGATACGCAGTATTTT. Amino acids: CASSLAGEADTQYF.

The chain has TRBV6-5 and TRBJ2-6; no definite D call. V lost 7 bases, J lost 1 base, and 2 bases lay in between. This CDR3 comprises 12 residues. The germline V gene encodes CDR1 MNHEY and CDR2 SVGAGI. As DNA, the CDR3 is TGTGCCAGCATGTCTGGGGCCAACGTCCTGACTTTC. Its translation is CASMSGANVLTF.

The chain is built from TRBV27 and TRBJ1-5; maybe TRBD1 (5 bases). Germline CDR1 is MNHEY and CDR2 is SMNVEV (reference sequence). The CDR3 loop spans 17 amino acids. Trimming took 1 base from V and 0 from J, leaving 13 bases between them. CDR3 nucleotides: TGTGCCAGCAGTTTATTCGGGGACGGGTATAGCAATCAGCCCCAGCATTTT. This gives the protein CASSLFGDGYSNQPQHF.

The chain links TRBV28 to TRBJ1-2, with D tentatively TRBD1 (5 bases). CDR1 MDHEN and CDR2 SYDVKM come from the germline V gene. The CDR3 loop spans 14 amino acids. Trimming removed 5 bases at V and 6 bases at J, with 16 bases between. The DNA for the CDR3 is TGTGCCAGCAGTCCACGCCGGGGGACGAATGGCTACACCTTC. Protein: CASSPRRGTNGYTF.

The rearrangement joins TRBV5-1 to TRBJ2-3; 7 bases match TRBD2. Per the germline V gene, CDR1 is SGHRS and CDR2 is YFSETQ. This CDR3 is built from 17 residues. With 0 bases clipped from V and 9 bases from J, the junction kept 16 bases outside the gene matches. DNA of the CDR3: TGCGCCAGCAGCTTGGAGGTCTGGCGACCCCCGGGAGGAACGCAGTATTTT. Translated, it gives CASSLEVWRPPGGTQYF.

This chain links TRBV6-1 with TRBJ2-1; 11 bases are a match to TRBD2. Germline V CDR1 and CDR2: MNHNS, SASEGT. Trimming took 2 bases from V and 9 from J; bases not matched to a gene: 0. The CDR3 is 13 residues long. The CDR3 loop is CASSETSGSEQFF. CDR3 nucleotides: TGTGCCAGCAGTGAAACTAGCGGGAGTGAGCAGTTCTTC.

The rearrangement joins TRBV2 to TRBJ1-4; D unclear. This CDR3 has 14 residues. Germline CDR1 reads SNHLY; CDR2 reads FYNNEI. V gave up 2 bases and J gave up 8 bases, with 12 bases separating them. The CDR3 is CASSESGYEEKLFF. CDR3 sequence (DNA): TGTGCCAGCAGTGAAAGCGGGTACGAGGAAAAACTGTTTTTT.

The chain is built from TRBV7-2 and TRBJ2-1; D is uncertain. V was shortened by 2 bases and J by 10 bases, with 12 bases between the two germline ends. This CDR3 has 13 amino acids. Germline V gives CDR1 SGHTA, CDR2 FQGNSA. Written as DNA, the CDR3 is TGTGCCAGCAGCTTAAAAGATTTGTTAGAGCAGTTCTTC. Protein product: CASSLKDLLEQFF.